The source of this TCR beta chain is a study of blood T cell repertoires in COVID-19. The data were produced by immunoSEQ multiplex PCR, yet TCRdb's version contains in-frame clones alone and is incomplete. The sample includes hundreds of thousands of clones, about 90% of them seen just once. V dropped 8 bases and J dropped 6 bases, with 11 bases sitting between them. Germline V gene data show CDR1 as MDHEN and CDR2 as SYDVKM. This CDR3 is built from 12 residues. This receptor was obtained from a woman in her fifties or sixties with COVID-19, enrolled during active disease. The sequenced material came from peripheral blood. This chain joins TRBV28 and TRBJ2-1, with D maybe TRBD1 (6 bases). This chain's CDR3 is CASRGQTNEQFF. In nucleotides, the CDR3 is TGTGCCAGCCGGGGACAAACCAATGAGCAGTTCTTC.